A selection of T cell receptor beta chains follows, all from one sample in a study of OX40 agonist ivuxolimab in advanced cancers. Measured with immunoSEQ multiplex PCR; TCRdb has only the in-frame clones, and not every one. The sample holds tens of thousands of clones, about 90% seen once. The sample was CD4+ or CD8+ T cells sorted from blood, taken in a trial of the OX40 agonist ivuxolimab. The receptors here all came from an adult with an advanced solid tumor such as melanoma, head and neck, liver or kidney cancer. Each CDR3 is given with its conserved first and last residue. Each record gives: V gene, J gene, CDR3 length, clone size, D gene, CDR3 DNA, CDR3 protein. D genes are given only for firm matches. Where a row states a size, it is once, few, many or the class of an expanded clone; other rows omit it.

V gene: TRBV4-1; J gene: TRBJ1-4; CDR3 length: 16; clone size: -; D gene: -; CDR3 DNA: TGCGCCAGCAGCCAATGGCCGCGAGTCATTAATGAAAAACTGTTTTTT; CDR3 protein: CASSQWPRVINEKLFF
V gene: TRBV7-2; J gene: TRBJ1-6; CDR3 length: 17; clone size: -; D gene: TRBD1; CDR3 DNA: TGTGCCAGCAGCCTGGGACAGGGGGCCGTCGTATCTTCACCCCTCCACTTT; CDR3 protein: CASSLGQGAVVSSPLHF
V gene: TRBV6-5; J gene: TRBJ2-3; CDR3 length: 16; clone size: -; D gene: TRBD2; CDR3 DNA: TGTGCCAGCAGTTACTCCAATAGCGGGGGGGGCCGTACGCAGTATTTT; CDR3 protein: CASSYSNSGGGRTQYF
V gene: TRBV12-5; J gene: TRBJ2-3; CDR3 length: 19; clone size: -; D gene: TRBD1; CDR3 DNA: TGTGCTAGTGCCTCCCGGTTCGGCCGACAGGGGGCCGGCACAGATACGCAGTATTTT; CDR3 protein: CASASRFGRQGAGTDTQYF
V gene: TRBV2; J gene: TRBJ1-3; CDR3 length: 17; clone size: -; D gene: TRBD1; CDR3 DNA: TGTGCCAGCAGTGATGCTCCGACAGGGGTAACCGGAAACACCATATATTTT; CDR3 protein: CASSDAPTGVTGNTIYF
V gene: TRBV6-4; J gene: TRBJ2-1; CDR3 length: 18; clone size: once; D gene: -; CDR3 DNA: TGTGCCAGCGCGGAAGTCCGGACGGGGCTAAGCTCCTACAATGAGCAGTTCTTC; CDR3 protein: CASAEVRTGLSSYNEQFF
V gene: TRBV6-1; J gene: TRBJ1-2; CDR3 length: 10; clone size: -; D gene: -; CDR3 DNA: TGTGCCAGCAGTGTATATGGCTACACCTTC; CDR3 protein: CASSVYGYTF
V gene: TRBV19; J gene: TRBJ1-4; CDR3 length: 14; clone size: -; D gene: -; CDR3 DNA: TGTGCCAGTAGCCGAAAGGGGGCTAATGAAAAACTGTTTTTT; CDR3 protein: CASSRKGANEKLFF
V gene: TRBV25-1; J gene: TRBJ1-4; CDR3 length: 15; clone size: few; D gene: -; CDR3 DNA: TGTGCCAGCAGTGACCCTCGGGGGGCAGGGGAAAAACTGTTTTTT; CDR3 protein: CASSDPRGAGEKLFF
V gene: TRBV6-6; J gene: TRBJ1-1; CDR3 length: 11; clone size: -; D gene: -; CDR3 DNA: TGTGCCAGCAGTTACCCAGGGGAAGCTTTCTTT; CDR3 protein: CASSYPGEAFF
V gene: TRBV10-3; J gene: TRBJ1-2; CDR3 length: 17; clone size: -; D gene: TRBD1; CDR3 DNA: TGTGCCATCAGTGATATGAACAGGGGGGAGGTTGTCTATGGCTACACCTTC; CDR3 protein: CAISDMNRGEVVYGYTF
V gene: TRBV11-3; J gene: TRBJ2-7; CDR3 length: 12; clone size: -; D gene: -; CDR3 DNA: TGTGCCAGCAGCCACGACGGAAACGAGCAGTACTTC; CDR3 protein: CASSHDGNEQYF
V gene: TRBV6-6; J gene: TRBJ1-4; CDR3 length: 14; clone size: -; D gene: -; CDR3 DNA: TGTGCCAGCAGACCATGGGGGGGAAATGAAAAACTGTTTTTT; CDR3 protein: CASRPWGGNEKLFF
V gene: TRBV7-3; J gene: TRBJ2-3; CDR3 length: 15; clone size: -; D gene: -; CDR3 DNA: TGTGCCAGCAGCTTAATCGGCATAGAGGCAGATACGCAGTATTTT; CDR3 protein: CASSLIGIEADTQYF
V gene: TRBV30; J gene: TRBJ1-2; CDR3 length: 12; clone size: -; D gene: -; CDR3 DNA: TGTGCCTGGGCCCCGGGGTTTTATGGCTACACCTTC; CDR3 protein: CAWAPGFYGYTF
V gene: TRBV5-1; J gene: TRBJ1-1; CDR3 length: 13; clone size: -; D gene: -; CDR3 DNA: TGCGCCAGCAGCTTGGCCGATTCAAGAGGGTCGCTCTTT; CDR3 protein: CASSLADSRGSLF
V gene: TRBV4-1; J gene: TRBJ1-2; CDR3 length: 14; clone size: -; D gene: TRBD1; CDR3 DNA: TGCGCCAGCAGCCAAGGTCCCGCAGGGGGTGGCTACACCTTC; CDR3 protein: CASSQGPAGGGYTF
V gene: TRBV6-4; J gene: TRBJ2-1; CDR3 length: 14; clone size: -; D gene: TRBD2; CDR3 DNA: TGTGCCAGCAGGGAAGCGGGGGGGCTCAATGAGCAGTTCTTC; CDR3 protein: CASREAGGLNEQFF
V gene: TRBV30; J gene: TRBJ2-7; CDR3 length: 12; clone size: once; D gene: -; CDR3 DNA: TGTGCCTGGAGTACCAGGGGCCCTAGTCCGTACTTC; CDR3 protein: CAWSTRGPSPYF
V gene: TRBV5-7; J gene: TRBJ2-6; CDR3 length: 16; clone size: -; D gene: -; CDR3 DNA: TGTGCCAGCAGCCTCTCCACTGCTTCTGGGGCCAACGTCCTGACTTTC; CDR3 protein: CASSLSTASGANVLTF
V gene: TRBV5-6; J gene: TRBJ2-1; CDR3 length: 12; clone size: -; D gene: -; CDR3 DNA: TGTGCCAGCAGTATGGGAGGGGGTGAGCAGTTCTTC; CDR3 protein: CASSMGGGEQFF
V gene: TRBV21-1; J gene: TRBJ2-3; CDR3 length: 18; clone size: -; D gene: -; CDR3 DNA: TGTGCCAGCACCAACGAAAAACGACTAGCGGGGGTAAGGAATACGCAGTATTTT; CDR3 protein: CASTNEKRLAGVRNTQYF
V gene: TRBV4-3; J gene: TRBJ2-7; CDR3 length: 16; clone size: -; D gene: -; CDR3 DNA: TGCGCCAGCAGCCAAGATGACCAGTCTCCATCCTACGAGCAGTACTTC; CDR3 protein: CASSQDDQSPSYEQYF
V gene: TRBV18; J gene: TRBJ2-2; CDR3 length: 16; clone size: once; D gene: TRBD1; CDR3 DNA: TGTGCCAGCTCACCGTCGGACAGGGTTAACACCGGGGAGCTGTTTTTT; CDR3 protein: CASSPSDRVNTGELFF
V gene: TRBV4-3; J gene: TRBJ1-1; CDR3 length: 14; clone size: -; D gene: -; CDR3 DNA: TGCGCCAGCGGTTCCTGGGGGGGAAACACTGAAGCTTTCTTT; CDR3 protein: CASGSWGGNTEAFF
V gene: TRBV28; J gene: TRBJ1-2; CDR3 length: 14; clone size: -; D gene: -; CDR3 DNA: TGTGCCAGCACCATGGGGCGACAGAGCTATGGCTACACCTTC; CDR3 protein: CASTMGRQSYGYTF
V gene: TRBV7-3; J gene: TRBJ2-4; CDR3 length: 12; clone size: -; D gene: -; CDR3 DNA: TGTGCCAGCAGCGGGAGCGAAAACATTCAGTACTTC; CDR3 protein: CASSGSENIQYF
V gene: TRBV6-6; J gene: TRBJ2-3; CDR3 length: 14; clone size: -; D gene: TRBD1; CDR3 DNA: TGTGCCAGCACCCTGACAGGGGGCACAGATACGCAGTATTTT; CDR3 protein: CASTLTGGTDTQYF
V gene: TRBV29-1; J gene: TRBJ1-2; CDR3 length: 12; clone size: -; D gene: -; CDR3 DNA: TGCAGCGTTGTGGACGGATTCTATGGCTACACCTTC; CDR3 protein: CSVVDGFYGYTF
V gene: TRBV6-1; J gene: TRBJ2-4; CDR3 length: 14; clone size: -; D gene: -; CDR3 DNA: TGTGCCAGCAGTGAAAGGGACCGAGAAAACATTCAGTACTTC; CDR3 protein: CASSERDRENIQYF
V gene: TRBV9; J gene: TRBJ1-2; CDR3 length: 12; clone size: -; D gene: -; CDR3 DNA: TGTGCCAGCAGCGTGGAGGGGCGCGGCTACACCTTC; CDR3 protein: CASSVEGRGYTF
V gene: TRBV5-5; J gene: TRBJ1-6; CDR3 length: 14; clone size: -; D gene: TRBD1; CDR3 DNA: TGTGCCAGCAGCCTTGACAGGGCTTATTCACCCCTCCACTTT; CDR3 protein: CASSLDRAYSPLHF
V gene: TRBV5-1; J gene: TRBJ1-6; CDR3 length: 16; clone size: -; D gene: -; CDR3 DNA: TGCGCCAGCAGCTTGGGACAGCCCTCCTATAATTCACCCCTCCACTTT; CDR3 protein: CASSLGQPSYNSPLHF
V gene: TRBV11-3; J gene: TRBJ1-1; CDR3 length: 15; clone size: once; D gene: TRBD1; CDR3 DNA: TGTGCCAGCAGCTTAGGGACAGGGGTGAACACTGAAGCTTTCTTT; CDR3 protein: CASSLGTGVNTEAFF
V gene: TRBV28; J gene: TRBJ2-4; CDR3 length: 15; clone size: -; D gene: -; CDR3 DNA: TGTGCCAGCAGTCGACTGGACACCCGAGGGAACATTCAGTACTTC; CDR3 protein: CASSRLDTRGNIQYF
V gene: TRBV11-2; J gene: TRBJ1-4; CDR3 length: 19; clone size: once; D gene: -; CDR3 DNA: TGTGCCAGCAGCTTAGCCTACGGTTGGAAGGTTGGAACTAATGAAAAACTGTTTTTT; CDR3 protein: CASSLAYGWKVGTNEKLFF
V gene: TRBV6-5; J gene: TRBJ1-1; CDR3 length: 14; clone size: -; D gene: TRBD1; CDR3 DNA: TGTGCCAGCAGTTACCTTTATAGGGACAGGGGTGCTTTCTTT; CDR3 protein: CASSYLYRDRGAFF
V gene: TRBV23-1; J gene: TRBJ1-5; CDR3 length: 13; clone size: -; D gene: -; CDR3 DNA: TGCGCCAGTAGTCCAGGTACCCCCCAGCCCCAGCATTTT; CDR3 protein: CASSPGTPQPQHF
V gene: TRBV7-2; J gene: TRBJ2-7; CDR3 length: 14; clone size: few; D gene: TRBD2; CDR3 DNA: TGTGCCAGCAAGAGAACTAGCGACTCCTACGAGCAGTACTTC; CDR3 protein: CASKRTSDSYEQYF
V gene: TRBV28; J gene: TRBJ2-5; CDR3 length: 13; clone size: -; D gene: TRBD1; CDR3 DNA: TGTGCCAGCAGTTCAGGGGGCCAAGAGACCCAGTACTTC; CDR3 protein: CASSSGGQETQYF
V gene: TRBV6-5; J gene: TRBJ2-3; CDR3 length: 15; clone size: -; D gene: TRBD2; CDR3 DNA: TGTGCCAGCAGTTACTCCGGGGGGGCAACAGATACGCAGTATTTT; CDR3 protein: CASSYSGGATDTQYF
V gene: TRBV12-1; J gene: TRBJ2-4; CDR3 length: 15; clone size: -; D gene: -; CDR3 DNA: TGTGCCAGCAGCCCCCTCGACAGGGTGCAAAACATTCAGTACTTC; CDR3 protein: CASSPLDRVQNIQYF